The 5 T cell receptor beta chains in this list originate from one sample, sequenced in a study of blood T cell repertoires in COVID-19. Method: immunoSEQ multiplex PCR; TCRdb's copy keeps in-frame clones and lacks some. The sample includes some 240,000 clones, 80% to 85% of them seen just once. The sample consisted of peripheral blood. The receptor source for this set is a middle-aged woman who had recovered from COVID-19.

This clone was seen a single time. The V gene is TRBV5-1, the J gene TRBJ2-7, with a weak D call TRBD2 (6 bases). V shed 4 bases and J shed 7 bases, with 21 bases lying between them. The germline V gene encodes CDR1 SGHRS and CDR2 YFSETQ. CDR3 length: 15 residues. The DNA of the CDR3 is TGCGCCAGCAGCCCAAGTGGTGTCGGGGGTTGGGAGCAGTACTTC. It yields the protein CASSPSGVGGWEQYF.

The V gene is TRBV4-2, the J gene TRBJ1-4, with 7 bases lining up with TRBD1. Trimming at V came to 0 bases and at J to 8 bases, leaving 9 bases not matched to a gene. CDR3 length equals 16 residues. The germline V gene encodes CDR1 LGHNA and CDR2 YNFKEQ. CDR3 coding DNA: TGTGCCAGCAGCCAAGAAAGTACAGGGGTACAGGAAAAACTGTTTTTT. Translating it yields CASSQESTGVQEKLFF.

The chain carries TRBV15 and TRBJ2-7; the D is unclear. The germline CDR1 and CDR2 sequences are LNHNV and YYDKDF (reference sequence). V was clipped by 5 bases and J by 3 bases, with 5 bases between them. The CDR3 covers 11 residues. CDR3 protein: CATSSYYEQYF. CDR3 nucleotide sequence: TGTGCCACCAGCTCTTACTACGAGCAGTACTTC. Using reference TRBV15 and TRBJ2-7 for the parts outside the CDR3, the full variable domain is DAMVIQNPRYQVTQFGKPVTLSCSQTLNHNVMYWYQQKSSQAPKLLFHYYDKDFNNEADTPDNFQSRRPNTSFCFLDIRSPGLGDTAMYLCATSSYYEQYFGPGTRLTVT.

The V gene is TRBV27, the J gene TRBJ2-1, with 10 bases aligning to TRBD1. The ends lost 5 bases at V and 6 bases at J; junction bases unmatched: 7. Germline CDR1 is MNHEY and CDR2 is SMNVEV (reference sequence). This CDR3 region has 15 residues. The CDR3 nucleotides read TGTGCCAGCAGTACTCCGGGACAGGGGTTCAATGAGCAGTTCTTC. Its translation is CASSTPGQGFNEQFF.

This chain joins TRBV2 and TRBJ1-1; 7 bases line up with TRBD1. Germline V gene lookup returns CDR1 SNHLY and CDR2 FYNNEI. The V segment lost 4 bases and the J segment 6 bases; nucleotides outside the gene matches: 2. CDR3 length: 12 amino acids. The CDR3 DNA reads as TGTGCCAGCAGTGTGCAGGGGGCTGAAGCTTTCTTT. It translates to CASSVQGAEAFF.